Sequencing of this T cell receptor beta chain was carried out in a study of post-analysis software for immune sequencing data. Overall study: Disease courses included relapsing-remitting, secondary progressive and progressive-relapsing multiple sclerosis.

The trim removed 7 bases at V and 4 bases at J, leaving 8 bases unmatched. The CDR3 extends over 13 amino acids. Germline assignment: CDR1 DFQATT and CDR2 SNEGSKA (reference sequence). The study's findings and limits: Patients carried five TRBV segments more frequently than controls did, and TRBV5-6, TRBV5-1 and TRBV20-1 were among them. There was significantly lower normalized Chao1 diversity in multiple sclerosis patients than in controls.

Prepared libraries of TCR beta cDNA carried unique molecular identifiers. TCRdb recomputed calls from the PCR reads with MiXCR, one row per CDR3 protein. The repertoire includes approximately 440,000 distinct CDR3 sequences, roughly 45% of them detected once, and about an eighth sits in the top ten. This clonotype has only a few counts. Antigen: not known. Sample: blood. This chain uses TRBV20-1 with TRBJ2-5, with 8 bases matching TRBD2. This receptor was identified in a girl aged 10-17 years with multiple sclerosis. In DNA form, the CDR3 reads TGCAGTGTAAAGGCGGGAGGCCCAGAGACCCAGTACTTC. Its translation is CSVKAGGPETQYF.